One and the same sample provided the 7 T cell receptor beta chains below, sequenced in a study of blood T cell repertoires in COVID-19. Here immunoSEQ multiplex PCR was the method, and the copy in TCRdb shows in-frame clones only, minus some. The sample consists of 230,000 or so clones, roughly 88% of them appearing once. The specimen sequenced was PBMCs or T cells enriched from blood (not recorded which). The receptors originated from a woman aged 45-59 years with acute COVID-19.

The CDR3 spells CASSPRIMGGREKLFF. CDR3 bases: TGTGCCAGCAGCCCCCGAATCATGGGAGGGCGGGAAAAACTGTTTTTT. The rearrangement uses TRBV7-8 and TRBJ1-4, with unresolved D. The CDR3 is 16 residues long. Trimming shortened V by 5 bases and J by 8 bases, and 21 bases separated the two germline ends. CDR1 is SGHVS and CDR2 is FQNEAQ in the germline V gene.

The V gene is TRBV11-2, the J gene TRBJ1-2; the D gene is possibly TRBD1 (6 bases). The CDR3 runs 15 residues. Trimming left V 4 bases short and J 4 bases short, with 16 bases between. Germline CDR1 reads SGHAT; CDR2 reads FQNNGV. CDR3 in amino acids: CASSSYRDTLYGYTF. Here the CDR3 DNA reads TGTGCCAGCAGCTCTTACAGGGACACCCTCTATGGCTACACCTTC.

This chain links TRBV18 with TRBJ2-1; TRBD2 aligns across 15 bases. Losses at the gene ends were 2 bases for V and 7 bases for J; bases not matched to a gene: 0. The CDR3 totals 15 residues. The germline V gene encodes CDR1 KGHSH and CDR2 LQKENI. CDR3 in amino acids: CASSPGLAGGNEQFF. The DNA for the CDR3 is TGTGCCAGCTCACCAGGACTAGCGGGAGGGAATGAGCAGTTCTTC.

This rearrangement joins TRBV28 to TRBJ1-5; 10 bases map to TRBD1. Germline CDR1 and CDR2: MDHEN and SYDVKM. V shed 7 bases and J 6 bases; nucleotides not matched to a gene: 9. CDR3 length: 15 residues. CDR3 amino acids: CASTVLTGGGQPQHF. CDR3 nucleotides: TGTGCCAGCACAGTTCTGACAGGGGGCGGTCAGCCCCAGCATTTT.

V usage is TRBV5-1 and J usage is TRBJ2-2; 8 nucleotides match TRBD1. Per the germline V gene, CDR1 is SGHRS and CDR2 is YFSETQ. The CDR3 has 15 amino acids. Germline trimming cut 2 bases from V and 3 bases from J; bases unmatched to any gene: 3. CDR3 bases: TGCGCCAGCAGCTTACAGGGGGGATACACCGGGGAGCTGTTTTTT. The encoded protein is CASSLQGGYTGELFF.

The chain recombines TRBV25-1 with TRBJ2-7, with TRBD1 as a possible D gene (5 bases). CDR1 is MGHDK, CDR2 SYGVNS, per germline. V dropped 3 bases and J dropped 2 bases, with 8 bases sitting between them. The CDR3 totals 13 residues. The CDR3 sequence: CASSDHRTYEQYF. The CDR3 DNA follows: TGTGCCAGCAGTGATCACAGGACCTACGAGCAGTACTTC.

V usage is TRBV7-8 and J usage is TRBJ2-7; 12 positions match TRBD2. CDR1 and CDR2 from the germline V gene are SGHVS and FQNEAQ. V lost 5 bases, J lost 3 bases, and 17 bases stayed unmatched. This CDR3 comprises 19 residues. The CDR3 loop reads CASSLETSGSLGLVYEQYF. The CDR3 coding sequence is TGTGCCAGCAGCCTAGAGACTAGCGGGAGCTTAGGATTGGTCTACGAGCAGTACTTC.